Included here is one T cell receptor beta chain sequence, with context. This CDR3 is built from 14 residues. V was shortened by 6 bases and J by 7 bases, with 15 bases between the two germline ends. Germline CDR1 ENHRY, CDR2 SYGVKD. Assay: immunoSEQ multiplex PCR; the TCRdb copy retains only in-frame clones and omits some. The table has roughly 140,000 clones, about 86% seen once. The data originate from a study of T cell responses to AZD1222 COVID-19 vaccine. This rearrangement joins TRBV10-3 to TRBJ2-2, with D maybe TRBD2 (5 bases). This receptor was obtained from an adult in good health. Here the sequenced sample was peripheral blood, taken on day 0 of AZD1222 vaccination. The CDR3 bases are TGTGCCATCAGGGACTGGGGTGGGGACGGGGAGCTGTTTTTT. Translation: CAIRDWGGDGELFF.